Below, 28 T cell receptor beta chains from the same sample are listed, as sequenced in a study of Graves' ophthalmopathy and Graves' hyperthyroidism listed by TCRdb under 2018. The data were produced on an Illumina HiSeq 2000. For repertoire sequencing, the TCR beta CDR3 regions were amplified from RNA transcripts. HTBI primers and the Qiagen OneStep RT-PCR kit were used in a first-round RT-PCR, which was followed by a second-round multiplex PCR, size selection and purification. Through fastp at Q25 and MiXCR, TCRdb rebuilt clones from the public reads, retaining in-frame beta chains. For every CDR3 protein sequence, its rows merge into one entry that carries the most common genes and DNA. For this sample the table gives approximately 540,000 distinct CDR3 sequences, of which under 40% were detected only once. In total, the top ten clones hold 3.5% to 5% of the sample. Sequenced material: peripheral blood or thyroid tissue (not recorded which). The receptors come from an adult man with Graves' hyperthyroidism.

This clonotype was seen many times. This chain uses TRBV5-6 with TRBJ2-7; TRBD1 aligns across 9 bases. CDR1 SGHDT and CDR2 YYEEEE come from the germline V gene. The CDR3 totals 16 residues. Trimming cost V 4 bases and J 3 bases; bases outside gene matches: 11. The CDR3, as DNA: TGTGCCAGCAGCCTGAGGGGACAGGGAATTCTCTACGAGCAGTACTTC. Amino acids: CASSLRGQGILYEQYF.

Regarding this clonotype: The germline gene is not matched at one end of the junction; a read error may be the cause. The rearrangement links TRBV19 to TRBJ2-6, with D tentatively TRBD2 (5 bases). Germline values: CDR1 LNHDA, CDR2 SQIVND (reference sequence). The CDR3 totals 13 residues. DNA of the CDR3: TGTGCCAGTAGTATCGGGCGGGCGAACGTCCTGACTTTC. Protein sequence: CASSIGRANVLTF.

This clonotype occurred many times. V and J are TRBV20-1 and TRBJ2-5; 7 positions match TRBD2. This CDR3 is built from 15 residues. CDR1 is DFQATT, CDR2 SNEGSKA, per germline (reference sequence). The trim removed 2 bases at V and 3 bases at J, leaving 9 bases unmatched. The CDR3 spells CSARPPSGLEETQYF. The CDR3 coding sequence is TGCAGTGCTAGACCCCCGTCCGGACTAGAAGAGACCCAGTACTTC.

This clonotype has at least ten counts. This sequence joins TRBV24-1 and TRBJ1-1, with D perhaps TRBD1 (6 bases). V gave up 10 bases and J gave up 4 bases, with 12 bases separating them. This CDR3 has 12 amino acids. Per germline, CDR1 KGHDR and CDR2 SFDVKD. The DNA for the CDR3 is TGTGCCACTAGCGGGGGCGGCACTGAAGCTTTCTTT. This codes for CATSGGGTEAFF.

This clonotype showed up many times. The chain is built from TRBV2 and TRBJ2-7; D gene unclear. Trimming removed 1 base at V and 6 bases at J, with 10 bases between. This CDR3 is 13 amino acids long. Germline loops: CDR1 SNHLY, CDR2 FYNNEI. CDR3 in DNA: TGTGCCAGCAGTGAAGAGGTTATCGGCGAGCAGTACTTC. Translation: CASSEEVIGEQYF.

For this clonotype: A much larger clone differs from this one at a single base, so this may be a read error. The chain's CDR3 is CASELGIRPTEALF. The CDR3 bases are TGTGCCAGCGAACTAGGGATCCGACCCACTGAAGCTCTCTTT. J is TRBJ1-1 and V is TRBV7-9; D call uncertain. The CDR3 sequence is 14 residues long. CDR1 SEHNR and CDR2 FQNEAQ come from the germline V gene (reference sequence).

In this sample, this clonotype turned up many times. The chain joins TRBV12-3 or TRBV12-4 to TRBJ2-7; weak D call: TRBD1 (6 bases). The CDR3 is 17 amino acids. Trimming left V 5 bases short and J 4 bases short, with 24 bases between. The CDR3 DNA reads TGTGCCAGCAGTACTGTCTCCCTCCGGGACACTCAATACGAGCAGTACTTC. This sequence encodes CASSTVSLRDTQYEQYF.

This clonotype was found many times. The CDR3, as DNA: TGTGCCAGCAGCCTGACAGGGGCTAGCTCCTACGAGCAGTACTTC. As protein: CASSLTGASSYEQYF. The chain links TRBV7-6 to TRBJ2-7; 8 positions match TRBD1. The CDR3 loop spans 15 amino acids. V shed 5 bases and J 0 bases; nucleotides not matched to a gene: 6. Germline V gene lookup returns CDR1 SGHVS and CDR2 FNYEAQ.

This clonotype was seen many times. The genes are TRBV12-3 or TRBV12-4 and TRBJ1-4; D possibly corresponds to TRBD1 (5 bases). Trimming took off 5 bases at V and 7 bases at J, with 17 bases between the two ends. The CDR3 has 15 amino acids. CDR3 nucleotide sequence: TGTGCCAGCAGTCCGAGAGACAGCTCGGGTGAAAAACTGTTTTTT. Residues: CASSPRDSSGEKLFF.

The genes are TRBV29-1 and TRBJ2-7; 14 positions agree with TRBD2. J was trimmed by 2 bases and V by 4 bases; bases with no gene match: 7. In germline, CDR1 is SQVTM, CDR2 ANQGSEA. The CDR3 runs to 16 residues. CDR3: CSVVGLAGVGAYEQYF. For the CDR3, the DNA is TGCAGCGTTGTGGGACTAGCGGGAGTCGGCGCCTACGAGCAGTACTTC.

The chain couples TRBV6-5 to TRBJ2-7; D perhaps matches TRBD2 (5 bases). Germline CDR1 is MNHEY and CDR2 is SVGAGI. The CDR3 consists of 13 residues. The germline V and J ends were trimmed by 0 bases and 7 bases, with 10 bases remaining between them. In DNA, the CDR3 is TGTGCCAGCAGTTACTCGAGGGTAGGTGAGCAGTACTTC. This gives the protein CASSYSRVGEQYF.

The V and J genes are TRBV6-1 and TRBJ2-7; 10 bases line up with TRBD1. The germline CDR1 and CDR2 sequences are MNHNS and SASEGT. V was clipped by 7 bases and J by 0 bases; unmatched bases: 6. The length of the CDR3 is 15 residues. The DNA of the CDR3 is TGTGCCAGCAACTCCGGGACAGGGGTCTCCTACGAGCAGTACTTC. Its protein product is CASNSGTGVSYEQYF.

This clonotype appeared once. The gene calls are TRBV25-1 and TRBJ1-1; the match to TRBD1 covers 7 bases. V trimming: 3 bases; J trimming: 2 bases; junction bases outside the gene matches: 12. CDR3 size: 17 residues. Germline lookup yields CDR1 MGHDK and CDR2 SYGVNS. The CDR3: CASSDYVWGQSNTEAFF. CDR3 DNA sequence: TGTGCCAGCAGTGATTACGTTTGGGGACAGAGCAACACTGAAGCTTTCTTT.

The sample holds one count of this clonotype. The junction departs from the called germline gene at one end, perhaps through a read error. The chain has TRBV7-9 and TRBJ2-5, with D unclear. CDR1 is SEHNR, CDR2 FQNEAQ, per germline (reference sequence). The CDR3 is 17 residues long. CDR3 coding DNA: TGTGTCAGCAGCCCCCTTTCTTTCGGAAACACCGGGGAGACCCAGTACTTC. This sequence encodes CVSSPLSFGNTGETQYF.

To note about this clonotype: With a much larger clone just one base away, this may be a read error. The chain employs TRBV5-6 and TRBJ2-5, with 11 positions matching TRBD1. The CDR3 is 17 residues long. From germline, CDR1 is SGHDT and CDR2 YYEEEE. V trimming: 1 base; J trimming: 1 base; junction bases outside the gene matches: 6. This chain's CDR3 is CASSLRLGTGGQETQYF. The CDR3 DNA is TGTGCCAGCAGCTTGAGGCTGGGGACAGGGGGCCAAGAGACCCAGTACTTC.

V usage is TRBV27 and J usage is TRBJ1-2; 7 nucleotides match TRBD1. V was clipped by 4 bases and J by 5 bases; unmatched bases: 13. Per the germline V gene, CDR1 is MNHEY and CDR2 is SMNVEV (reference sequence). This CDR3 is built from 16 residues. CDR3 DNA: TGTGCCAGCAGTTCGACGAAGACAGGGTATGATTATGGCTACACCTTC. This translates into CASSSTKTGYDYGYTF.

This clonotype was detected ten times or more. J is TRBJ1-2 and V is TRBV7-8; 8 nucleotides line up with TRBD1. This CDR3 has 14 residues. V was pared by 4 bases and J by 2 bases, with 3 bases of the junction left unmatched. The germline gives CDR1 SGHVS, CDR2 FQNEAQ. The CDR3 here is CASSWDRRNYGYTF. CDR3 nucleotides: TGTGCCAGCAGCTGGGACAGGAGGAACTATGGCTACACCTTC.

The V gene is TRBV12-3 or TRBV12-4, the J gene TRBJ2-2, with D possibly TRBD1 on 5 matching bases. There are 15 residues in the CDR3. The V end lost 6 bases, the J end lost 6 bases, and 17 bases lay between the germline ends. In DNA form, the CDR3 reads TGTGCCAGCAGGAGTTTGGACATTTCCGCCGGGGAGCTGTTTTTT. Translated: CASRSLDISAGELFF.

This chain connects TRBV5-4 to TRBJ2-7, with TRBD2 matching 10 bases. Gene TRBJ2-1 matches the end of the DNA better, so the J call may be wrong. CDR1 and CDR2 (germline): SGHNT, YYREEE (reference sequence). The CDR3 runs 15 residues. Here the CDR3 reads CASSLELAGAYEQFF. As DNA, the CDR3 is TGTGCCAGCAGCTTGGAGCTAGCGGGAGCGTATGAGCAGTTCTTC.

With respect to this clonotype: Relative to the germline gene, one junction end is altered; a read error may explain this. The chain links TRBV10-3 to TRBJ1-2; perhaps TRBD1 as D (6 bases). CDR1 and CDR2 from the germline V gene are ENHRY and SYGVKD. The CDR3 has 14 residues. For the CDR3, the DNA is TGTGCCAGCAGTTACGGACAGAGGGACTATGGCTACACCTTC. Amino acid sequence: CASSYGQRDYGYTF.

This chain's CDR3 is CASTSVGPQNIQYF. For the CDR3, the DNA is TGTGCCAGCACCTCGGTAGGGCCTCAGAACATTCAGTACTTC. This chain joins TRBV2 and TRBJ2-5; D ambiguous. The J call is doubtful: the DNA matches TRBJ2-4 better. The CDR3 contains 14 residues. The germline V gene encodes CDR1 SNHLY and CDR2 FYNNEI.

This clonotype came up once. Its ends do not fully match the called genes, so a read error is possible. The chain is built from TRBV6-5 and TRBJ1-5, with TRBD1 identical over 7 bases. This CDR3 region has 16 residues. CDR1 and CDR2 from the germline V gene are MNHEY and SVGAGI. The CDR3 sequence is CASSFVNRGSDQPQHF. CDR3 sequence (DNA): TGTGCCAGCAGTTTCGTCAACAGGGGTAGCGATCAGCCCCAGCATTTT.

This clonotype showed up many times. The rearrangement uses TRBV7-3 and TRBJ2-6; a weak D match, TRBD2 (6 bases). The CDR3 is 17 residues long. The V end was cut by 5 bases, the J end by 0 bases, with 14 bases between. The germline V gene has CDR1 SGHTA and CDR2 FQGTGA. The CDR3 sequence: CASSPRDSISGANVLTF. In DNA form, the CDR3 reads TGTGCCAGCAGCCCCCGGGACTCGATCTCTGGGGCCAACGTCCTGACTTTC.

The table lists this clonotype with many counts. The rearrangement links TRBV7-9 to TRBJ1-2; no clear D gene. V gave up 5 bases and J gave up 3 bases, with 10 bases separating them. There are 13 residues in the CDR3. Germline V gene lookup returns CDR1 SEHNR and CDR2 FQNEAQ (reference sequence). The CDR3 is CASSPNGDYGYTF. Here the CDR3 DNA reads TGTGCCAGCAGCCCTAACGGGGACTATGGCTACACCTTC. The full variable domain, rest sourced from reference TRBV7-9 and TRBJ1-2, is DTGVSQNPRHKITKRGQNVTFRCDPISEHNRLYWYRQTLGQGPEFLTYFQNEAQLEKSRLLSDRFSAERPKGSFSTLEIQRTEQGDSAMYLCASSPNGDYGYTFGSGTRLTVV.

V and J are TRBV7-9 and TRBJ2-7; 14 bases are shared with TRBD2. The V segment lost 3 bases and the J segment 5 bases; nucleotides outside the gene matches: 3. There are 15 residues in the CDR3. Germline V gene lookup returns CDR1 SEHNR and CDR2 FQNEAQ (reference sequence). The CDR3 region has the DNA TGTGCCAGCAGCTTCCCGGGACTAGCGGGGGACGAGCAGTACTTC. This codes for CASSFPGLAGDEQYF.

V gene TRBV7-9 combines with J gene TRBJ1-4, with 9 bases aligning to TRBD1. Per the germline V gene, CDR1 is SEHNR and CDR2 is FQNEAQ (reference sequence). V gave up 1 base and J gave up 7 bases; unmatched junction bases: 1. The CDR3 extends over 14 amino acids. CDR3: CASSLGGQGEKLFF. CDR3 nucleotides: TGTGCCAGCAGCTTAGGGGGACAGGGTGAAAAACTGTTTTTT.

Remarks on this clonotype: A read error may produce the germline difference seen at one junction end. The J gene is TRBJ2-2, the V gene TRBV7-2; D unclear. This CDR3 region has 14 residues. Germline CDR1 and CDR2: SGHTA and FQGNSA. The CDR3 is CASSLGPARNEQFF. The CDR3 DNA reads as TGTGCCAGCAGCCTAGGACCAGCGCGCAATGAGCAGTTTTTT.

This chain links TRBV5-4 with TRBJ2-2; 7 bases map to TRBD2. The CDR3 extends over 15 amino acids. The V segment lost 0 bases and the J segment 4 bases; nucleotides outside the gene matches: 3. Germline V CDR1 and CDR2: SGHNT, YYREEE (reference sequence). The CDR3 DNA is TGTGCCAGCAGCTTGGCATCGGGGGGCACCGGGGAGCTGTTTTTT. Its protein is CASSLASGGTGELFF.